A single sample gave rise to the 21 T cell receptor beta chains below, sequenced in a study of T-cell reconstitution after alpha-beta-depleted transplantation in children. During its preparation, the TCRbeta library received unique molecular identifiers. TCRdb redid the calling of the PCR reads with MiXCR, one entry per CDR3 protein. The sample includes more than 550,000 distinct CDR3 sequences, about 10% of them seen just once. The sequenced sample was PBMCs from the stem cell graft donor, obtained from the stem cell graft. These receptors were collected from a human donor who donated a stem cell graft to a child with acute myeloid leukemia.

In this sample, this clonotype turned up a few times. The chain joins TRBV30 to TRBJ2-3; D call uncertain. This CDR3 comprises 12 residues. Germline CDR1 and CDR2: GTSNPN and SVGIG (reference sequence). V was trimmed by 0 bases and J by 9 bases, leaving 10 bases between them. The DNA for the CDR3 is TGTGCCTGGAGTGTTTCGCCCGGGACGCAGTATTTT. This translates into CAWSVSPGTQYF.

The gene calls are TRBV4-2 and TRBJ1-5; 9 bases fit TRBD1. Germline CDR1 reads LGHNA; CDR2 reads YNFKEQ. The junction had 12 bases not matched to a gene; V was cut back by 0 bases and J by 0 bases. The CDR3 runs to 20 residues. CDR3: CASSQEKPGQGWPSNQPQHF. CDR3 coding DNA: TGTGCCAGCAGCCAAGAGAAACCGGGACAGGGATGGCCTAGCAATCAGCCCCAGCATTTT.

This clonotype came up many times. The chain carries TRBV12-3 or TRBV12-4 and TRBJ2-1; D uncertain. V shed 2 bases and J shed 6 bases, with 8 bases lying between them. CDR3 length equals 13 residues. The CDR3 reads CASSLLVTNEQFF. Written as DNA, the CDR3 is TGTGCCAGCAGTTTATTAGTGACCAATGAGCAGTTCTTC.

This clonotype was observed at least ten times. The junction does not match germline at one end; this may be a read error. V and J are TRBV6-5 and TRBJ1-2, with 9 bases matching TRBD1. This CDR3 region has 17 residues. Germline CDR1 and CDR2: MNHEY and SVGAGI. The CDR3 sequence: CASSYFGQGPANYGYTF. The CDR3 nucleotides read TGTGCCAGCAGTTACTTCGGACAGGGGCCAGCTAATTATGGCTACACCTTC.

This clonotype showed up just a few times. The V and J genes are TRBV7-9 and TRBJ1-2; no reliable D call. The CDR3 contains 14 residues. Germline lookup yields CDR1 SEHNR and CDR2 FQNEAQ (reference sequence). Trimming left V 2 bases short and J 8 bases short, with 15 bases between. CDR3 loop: CASSLTVGDYGYTF. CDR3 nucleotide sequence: TGTGCCAGCAGCTTAACCGTTGGCGATTACGGCTACACCTTC.

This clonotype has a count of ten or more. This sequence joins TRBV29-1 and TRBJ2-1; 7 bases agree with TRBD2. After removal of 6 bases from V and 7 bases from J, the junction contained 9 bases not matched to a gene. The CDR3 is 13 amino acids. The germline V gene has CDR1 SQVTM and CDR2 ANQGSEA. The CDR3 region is CSVVLAVGNEQFF. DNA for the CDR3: TGCAGCGTCGTGCTAGCGGTGGGGAATGAGCAGTTCTTC.

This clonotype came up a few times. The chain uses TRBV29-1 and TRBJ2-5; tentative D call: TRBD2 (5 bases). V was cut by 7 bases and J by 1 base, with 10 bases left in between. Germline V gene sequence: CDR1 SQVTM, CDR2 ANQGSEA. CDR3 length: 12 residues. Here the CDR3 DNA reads TGCAGCGCCTACGGAGGCCAAGAGACCCAGTACTTC. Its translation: CSAYGGQETQYF. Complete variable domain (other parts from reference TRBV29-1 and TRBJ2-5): SAVISQKPSRDICQRGTSLTIQCQVDSQVTMMFWYRQQPGQSLTLIATANQGSEATYESGFVIDKFPISRPNLTFSTLTVSNMSPEDSSIYLCSAYGGQETQYFGPGTRLLVL.

The CDR3 spells CSGIDRGTAEAFF. DNA of the CDR3: TGCAGCGGCATCGACAGGGGCACGGCTGAAGCTTTCTTT. This chain uses TRBV29-1 with TRBJ1-1, with 8 bases lining up with TRBD1. This CDR3 has 13 amino acids. V shed 7 bases and J 6 bases; nucleotides not matched to a gene: 10. Germline assignment: CDR1 SQVTM and CDR2 ANQGSEA.

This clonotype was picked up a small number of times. CDR3 region: CSVDRQGESNEKLFF. The CDR3 nucleotides are TGCAGCGTTGACAGACAGGGTGAGAGTAATGAAAAACTGTTTTTT. The chain couples TRBV29-1 to TRBJ1-4; 7 positions match TRBD1. The germline V gene encodes CDR1 SQVTM and CDR2 ANQGSEA. This CDR3 has 15 amino acids. Trimming removed 3 bases from V and 4 bases from J; junction bases left unmatched: 8.

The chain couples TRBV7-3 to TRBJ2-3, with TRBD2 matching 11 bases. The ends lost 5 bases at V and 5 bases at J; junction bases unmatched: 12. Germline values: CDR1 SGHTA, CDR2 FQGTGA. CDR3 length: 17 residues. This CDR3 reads CASSTGRLAGFRDTQYF. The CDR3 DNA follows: TGTGCCAGCAGCACTGGTCGACTAGCGGGATTTAGAGATACGCAGTATTTT.

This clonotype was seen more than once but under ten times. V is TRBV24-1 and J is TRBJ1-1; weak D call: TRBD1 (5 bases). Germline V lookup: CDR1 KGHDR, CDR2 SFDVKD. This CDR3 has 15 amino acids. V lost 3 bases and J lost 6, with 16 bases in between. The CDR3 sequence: CATSDPKRGVPEAFF. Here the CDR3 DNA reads TGTGCCACCAGTGATCCCAAGAGGGGCGTTCCTGAAGCTTTCTTT.

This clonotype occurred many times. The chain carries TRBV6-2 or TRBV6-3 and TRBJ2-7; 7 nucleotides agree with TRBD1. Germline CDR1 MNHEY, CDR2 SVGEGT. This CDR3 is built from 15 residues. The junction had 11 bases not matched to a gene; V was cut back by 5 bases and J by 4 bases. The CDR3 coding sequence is TGTGCCAGCAGTACAAGGACAGGAGGCGTTTACGAGCAGTACTTC. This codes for CASSTRTGGVYEQYF.

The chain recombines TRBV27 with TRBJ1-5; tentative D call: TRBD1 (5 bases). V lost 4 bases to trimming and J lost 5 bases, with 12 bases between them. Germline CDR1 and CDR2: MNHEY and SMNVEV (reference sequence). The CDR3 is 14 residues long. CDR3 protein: CASSSGGGYQPQHF. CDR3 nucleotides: TGTGCCAGCAGTTCGGGCGGGGGTTATCAGCCCCAGCATTTT.

The CDR3 nucleotides read TGCAGCGTTTATCTGATGCCGGGACAGGGGAAATCTAGAAACACCATATATTTT. The encoded protein is CSVYLMPGQGKSRNTIYF. The chain links TRBV29-1 to TRBJ1-3, with 10 positions matching TRBD1. This CDR3 contains 18 residues. Unmatched junction bases numbered 18, after V lost 5 bases and J lost 5 bases. CDR1 and CDR2 (germline): SQVTM, ANQGSEA.

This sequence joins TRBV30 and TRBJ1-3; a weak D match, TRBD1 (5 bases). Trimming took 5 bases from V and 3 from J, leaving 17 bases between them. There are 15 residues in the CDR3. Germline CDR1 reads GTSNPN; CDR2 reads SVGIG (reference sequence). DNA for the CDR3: TGTGCCTGGGGGAAGCAAGGGACGGTTGGAAACACCATATATTTT. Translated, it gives CAWGKQGTVGNTIYF.

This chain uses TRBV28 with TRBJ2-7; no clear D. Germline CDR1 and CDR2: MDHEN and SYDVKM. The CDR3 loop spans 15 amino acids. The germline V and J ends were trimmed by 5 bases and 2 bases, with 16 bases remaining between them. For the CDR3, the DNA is TGTGCCAGCAGTGAAAGACGATCTGGGCCCTACGAGCAGTACTTC. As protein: CASSERRSGPYEQYF.

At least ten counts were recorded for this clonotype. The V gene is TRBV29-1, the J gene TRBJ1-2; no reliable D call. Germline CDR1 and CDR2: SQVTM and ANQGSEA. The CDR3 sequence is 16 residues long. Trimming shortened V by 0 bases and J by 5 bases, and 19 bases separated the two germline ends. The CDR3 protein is CSVEDPLPKVGYGYTF. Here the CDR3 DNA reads TGCAGCGTTGAAGATCCCCTACCAAAGGTGGGGTATGGCTACACCTTC.

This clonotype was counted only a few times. CDR3 in DNA: TGTGCCAGCAGTTTAGGGATAGCGGGAGTAGAGACCCAGTACTTC. Protein product: CASSLGIAGVETQYF. The chain is built from TRBV12-3 or TRBV12-4 and TRBJ2-5; 9 bases match TRBD2. CDR3 size: 15 residues. V shed 1 base and J 4 bases; nucleotides not matched to a gene: 4.

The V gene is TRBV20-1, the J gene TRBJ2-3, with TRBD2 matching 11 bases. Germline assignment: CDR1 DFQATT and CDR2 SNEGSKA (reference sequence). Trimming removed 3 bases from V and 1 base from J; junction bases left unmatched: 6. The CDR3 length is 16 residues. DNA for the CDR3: TGCAGTGCTAGCTGGGGTAGCGGGAGGGGCACAGATACGCAGTATTTT. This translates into CSASWGSGRGTDTQYF.

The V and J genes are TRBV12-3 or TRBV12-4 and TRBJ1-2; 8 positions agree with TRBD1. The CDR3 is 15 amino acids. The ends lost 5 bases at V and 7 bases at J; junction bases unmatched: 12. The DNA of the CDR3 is TGTGCCAGCAGTCCAAGCGCAGGGGGCTTTGGTGGCTACACCTTC. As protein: CASSPSAGGFGGYTF.

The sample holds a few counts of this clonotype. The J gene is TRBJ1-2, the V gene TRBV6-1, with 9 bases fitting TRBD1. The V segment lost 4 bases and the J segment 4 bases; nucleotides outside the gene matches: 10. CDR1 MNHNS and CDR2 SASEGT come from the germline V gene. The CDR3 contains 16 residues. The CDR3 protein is CASSAAKTGGAYGYTF. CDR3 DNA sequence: TGTGCCAGCAGTGCCGCTAAAACAGGGGGCGCCTATGGCTACACCTTC.